This entry lists 17 T cell receptor beta chains sequenced from one sample in a study of Tregs in tolerant kidney transplant recipients. Assay used: immunoSEQ multiplex PCR; TCRdb lists only in-frame clones, some missing. The sample holds about 15,000 clones, 45% to 55% seen once. Their target antigens are unknown. CFSE-labeled recipient PBMCs were cultured approximately 6 days with irradiated graft donor PBMCs, then FACS-sorted. The sample consisted of CD4+ T cells from blood cultured with allogeneic cells, taken before the transplant. These receptors originate from a human patient who received a combined kidney and bone marrow transplant.

This chain connects TRBV19 to TRBJ1-2; D might be TRBD1 (5 bases). Germline loops: CDR1 LNHDA, CDR2 SQIVND (reference sequence). V lost 5 bases and J 5 bases, leaving 9 bases between the germline ends. The CDR3 runs 12 residues. CDR3 region: CASSFDRYGYTF. As DNA, the CDR3 is TGTGCCAGTAGTTTCGACAGATATGGCTACACCTTC.

The chain combines TRBV29-1 with TRBJ2-3; 9 bases are a match to TRBD2. This CDR3 region has 14 residues. In germline, CDR1 is SQVTM, CDR2 ANQGSEA. Trimming removed 4 bases from V and 4 bases from J; junction bases left unmatched: 6. The CDR3 here is CSVGSGTSPDTQYF. The DNA of the CDR3 is TGCAGCGTTGGATCCGGGACTAGCCCAGATACGCAGTATTTT.

V is TRBV7-8 and J is TRBJ1-2; TRBD1 matches 7 bases. The CDR3 spans 14 residues. Per the germline V gene, CDR1 is SGHVS and CDR2 is FQNEAQ. V lost 6 bases and J lost 4; bases outside the gene matches: 8. The CDR3 DNA is TGTGCCAGCAGTCTCGGGGACAGACCCTATGGCTACACCTTC. Amino acids: CASSLGDRPYGYTF.

The V call is TRBV29-1, the J call TRBJ1-1; D ambiguous. V lost 0 bases and J lost 8, with 13 bases in between. The CDR3 has 13 residues. Per the germline V gene, CDR1 is SQVTM and CDR2 is ANQGSEA. The CDR3 is CSVEDVFSREAFF. CDR3 nucleotide sequence: TGCAGCGTTGAAGATGTGTTTTCCAGGGAAGCTTTCTTT.

This clone occurred a few times. The J gene is TRBJ1-5, the V gene TRBV12-5; D remains ambiguous. Trimming pared 3 bases from V and 6 bases from J, leaving 15 bases between. Germline values: CDR1 LGHNT, CDR2 FRNRAP. The CDR3 runs 15 residues. In nucleotides, the CDR3 is TGTGCTAGTGGTTTCGACGGGAGGGTGATTCAGCCCCAGCATTTT. Protein sequence: CASGFDGRVIQPQHF.

V and J are TRBV5-4 and TRBJ1-1; no firm D call. Germline-derived CDR1 and CDR2 are SGHNT and YYREEE (reference sequence). V gave up 2 bases and J gave up 8 bases, with 16 bases separating them. The CDR3 sequence is 14 residues long. CDR3 residues: CASSLGNGGREAFF. The CDR3 DNA is TGTGCCAGCAGCTTAGGTAACGGCGGGCGAGAAGCTTTCTTT. The whole variable domain, filled in from reference TRBV5-4 and TRBJ1-1, reads ETGVTQSPTHLIKTRGQQVTLRCSSQSGHNTVSWYQQALGQGPQFIFQYYREEENGRGNFPPRFSGLQFPNYSSELNVNALELDDSALYLCASSLGNGGREAFFGQGTRLTVV.

This rearrangement joins TRBV7-9 to TRBJ1-1; D uncertain. V lost 5 bases and J lost 2, with 9 bases in between. Germline-derived CDR1 and CDR2 are SEHNR and FQNEAQ (reference sequence). CDR3 length equals 13 residues. CDR3 in amino acids: CASSTTRNTEAFF. The CDR3 bases are TGTGCCAGCAGCACAACACGTAACACTGAAGCTTTCTTT.

This clone showed up just a few times. V is TRBV29-1 and J is TRBJ1-2; TRBD1 agrees at 9 bases. The V segment lost 7 bases and the J segment 0 bases; nucleotides outside the gene matches: 3. This CDR3 has 13 residues. Germline values: CDR1 SQVTM, CDR2 ANQGSEA. In DNA, the CDR3 is TGCAGCGGCGGACAGGGGCCTAACTATGGCTACACCTTC. Protein sequence: CSGGQGPNYGYTF.

A few counts support this clone. The chain employs TRBV7-8 and TRBJ2-4, with 11 bases matching TRBD1. Germline V lookup: CDR1 SGHVS, CDR2 FQNEAQ. V was clipped by 5 bases and J by 3 bases; unmatched bases: 18. The CDR3 is 20 residues long. For the CDR3, the DNA is TGTGCCAGCAGCCGACTTGGACAGGGGGCAAGAGTTCGCGGCAAAAACATTCAGTACTTC. Its protein product is CASSRLGQGARVRGKNIQYF.

The chain is built from TRBV30 and TRBJ2-3, with 7 bases fitting TRBD2. V was clipped by 5 bases and J by 14 bases; unmatched bases: 13. The CDR3 spans 12 residues. Germline V gene data show CDR1 as GTSNPN and CDR2 as SVGIG (reference sequence). DNA for the CDR3: TGTGCCTGGGGTTCGATGGGGGGGTTTGCGTATTTT. Protein product: CAWGSMGGFAYF.

The J gene is TRBJ1-5, the V gene TRBV11-2; D may be TRBD1 (5 bases). V was trimmed by 2 bases and J by 4 bases, leaving 12 bases between them. Germline values: CDR1 SGHAT, CDR2 FQNNGV. The CDR3 loop spans 15 amino acids. The CDR3, as DNA: TGTGCCAGCAGCTTACAGCAGGGCGAAAATCAGCCCCAGCATTTT. This sequence encodes CASSLQQGENQPQHF.

The V call is TRBV6-1, the J call TRBJ1-2, with no clear D. Trimming stripped 4 bases from V and 1 base from J, with 7 bases between. The CDR3 contains 13 residues. Germline V gene sequence: CDR1 MNHNS, CDR2 SASEGT. As DNA, the CDR3 is TGTGCCAGCAGTGTGGGCAGTAACTATGGCTACACCTTC. Protein sequence: CASSVGSNYGYTF.

The chain couples TRBV5-1 to TRBJ1-2; D possibly corresponds to TRBD1 (5 bases). The length of the CDR3 is 15 residues. The V gene lost 4 bases and the J gene lost 3 bases, with 16 bases spanning the gap. Germline V gene sequence: CDR1 SGHRS, CDR2 YFSETQ. The CDR3 DNA is TGCGCCAGCAGCCGTTTCTCTCAGGGTGACTATGGCTACACCTTC. Protein product: CASSRFSQGDYGYTF. Full variable domain (outside the CDR3, taken from reference TRBV5-1 and TRBJ1-2): KAGVTQTPRYLIKTRGQQVTLSCSPISGHRSVSWYQQTPGQGLQFLFEYFSETQRNKGNFPGRFSGRQFSNSRSEMNVSTLELGDSALYLCASSRFSQGDYGYTFGSGTRLTVV.

The V call is TRBV5-1, the J call TRBJ1-1, with a weak D call TRBD1 (5 bases). CDR3 size: 17 residues. In germline, CDR1 is SGHRS, CDR2 YFSETQ. Trimming removed 4 bases at V and 1 base at J, with 20 bases between. DNA for the CDR3: TGCGCCAGCAGCCTCCGGGACGCGGGGGTCAAGAACACTGAAGCTTTCTTT. Translated: CASSLRDAGVKNTEAFF. The whole variable domain, filled in from reference TRBV5-1 and TRBJ1-1, reads KAGVTQTPRYLIKTRGQQVTLSCSPISGHRSVSWYQQTPGQGLQFLFEYFSETQRNKGNFPGRFSGRQFSNSRSEMNVSTLELGDSALYLCASSLRDAGVKNTEAFFGQGTRLTVV.

In its sample, this clone ranks as medium-sized. This chain links TRBV11-3 with TRBJ2-1; 7 bases are shared with TRBD2. Germline trimming cut 4 bases from V and 9 bases from J; bases unmatched to any gene: 0. Germline loops: CDR1 SGHNT, CDR2 YENEEA. This CDR3 contains 11 residues. CDR3 nucleotide sequence: TGTGCCAGCAGCTCGGGGGGTGAGCAGTTCTTC. The encoded protein is CASSSGGEQFF.

The CDR3 is CASSLYRTSGKTDTQYF. CDR3 DNA: TGTGCCAGCAGCCTTTACAGGACTAGCGGGAAAACAGATACGCAGTATTTT. V is TRBV11-2 and J is TRBJ2-3, with TRBD2 matching 12 bases. This CDR3 contains 17 residues. The junction had 9 bases not matched to a gene; V was cut back by 5 bases and J by 3 bases. The germline V gene encodes CDR1 SGHAT and CDR2 FQNNGV.

The chain is built from TRBV2 and TRBJ1-1, with D maybe TRBD1 (6 bases). V was shortened by 6 bases and J by 1 base, with 15 bases between the two germline ends. Per the germline V gene, CDR1 is SNHLY and CDR2 is FYNNEI. The CDR3 loop spans 15 amino acids. CDR3 nucleotide sequence: TGTGCCAGCAGCCAATCGGGACACTCGAACACTGAAGCTTTCTTT. It is translated as CASSQSGHSNTEAFF. Looking up the rest from reference TRBV2 and TRBJ1-1 gives the full variable domain: EPEVTQTPSHQVTQMGQEVILRCVPISNHLYFYWYRQILGQKVEFLVSFYNNEISEKSEIFDDQFSVERPDGSNFTLKIRSTKLEDSAMYFCASSQSGHSNTEAFFGQGTRLTVV.